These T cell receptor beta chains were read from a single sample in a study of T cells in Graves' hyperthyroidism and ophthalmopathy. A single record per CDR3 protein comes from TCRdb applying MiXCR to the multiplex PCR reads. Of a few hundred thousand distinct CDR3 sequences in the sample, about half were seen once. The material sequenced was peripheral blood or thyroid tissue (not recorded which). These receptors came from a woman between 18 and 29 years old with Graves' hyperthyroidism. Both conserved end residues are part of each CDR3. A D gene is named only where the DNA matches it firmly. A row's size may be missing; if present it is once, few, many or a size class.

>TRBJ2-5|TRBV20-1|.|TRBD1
CSARRWGQVGETQYF
TGCAGTGCTAGACGCTGGGGACAGGTCGGGGAGACCCAGTACTTC
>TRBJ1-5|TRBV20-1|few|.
CSARRSGRGYSNQPQHF
TGCAGTGCTAGAAGATCAGGGAGAGGCTATAGCAATCAGCCCCAGCATTTT
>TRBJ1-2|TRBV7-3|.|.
CASSQVGVVYGYTF
TGTGCCAGCAGCCAAGTGGGAGTCGTCTATGGCTACACCTTC
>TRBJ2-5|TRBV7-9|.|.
CASSRQGRDQETQYF
TGTGCCAGCAGCCGACAGGGGAGGGACCAAGAGACCCAGTACTTC
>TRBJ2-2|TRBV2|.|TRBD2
CASRPEGLALTGELFF
TGTGCCAGCAGACCGGAGGGACTAGCACTCACCGGGGAGCTGTTTTTT
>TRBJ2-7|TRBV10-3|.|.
CASSYSRQLNDYEQYF
TGTGCCAGCAGTTACTCGAGACAGTTGAACGACTACGAGCAGTACTTC
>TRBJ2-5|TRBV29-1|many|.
CSVDGGQYGIDQETQYF
TGCAGCGTCGACGGGGGACAGTATGGGATTGACCAGGAGACCCAGTACTTC
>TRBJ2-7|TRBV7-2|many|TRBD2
CASSSGLAPYF
TGTGCCAGCAGTTCGGGACTAGCTCCGTACTTC
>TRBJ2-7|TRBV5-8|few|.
CASSLVEDATYEQYF
TGTGCCAGCAGCTTGGTAGAGGACGCAACCTACGAGCAGTACTTC
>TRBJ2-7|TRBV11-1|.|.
CASSPQDSSYEQYF
TGTGCCAGCTCACCACAAGACAGCTCCTACGAGCAGTACTTC
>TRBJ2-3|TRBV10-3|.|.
CAISEPAESTDTQYF
TGTGCCATCAGTGAGCCAGCGGAGAGCACAGATACGCAGTATTTT
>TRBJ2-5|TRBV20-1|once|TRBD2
CSAMSPSGVQETQYF
TGCAGTGCTATGAGCCCGAGCGGGGTCCAAGAGACCCAGTACTTC
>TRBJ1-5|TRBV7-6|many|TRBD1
CASSLTGLSNQPQHF
TGTGCCAGCAGCCTGACAGGGTTGAGCAATCAGCCCCAGCATTTT
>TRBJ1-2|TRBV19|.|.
CASSAQGGNYGYTF
TGTGCCAGTAGTGCTCAGGGAGGGAACTATGGCTACACCTTC
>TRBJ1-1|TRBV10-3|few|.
CAIRPINTEAFF
TGTGCCATCAGGCCTATCAACACTGAAGCTTTCTTT
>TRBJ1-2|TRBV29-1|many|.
CSVDRAEYGYTF
TGCAGCGTTGATAGGGCAGAATATGGCTACACCTTC
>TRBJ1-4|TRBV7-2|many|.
CASSLLGEKLFF
TGTGCCAGCAGCCTCCTGGGTGAAAAACTGTTTTTT
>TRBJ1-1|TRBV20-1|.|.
CSARTTASNTEAFF
TGCAGTGCCCGAACGACCGCCTCGAACACTGAAGCTTTCTTT
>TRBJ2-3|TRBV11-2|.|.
CASSLAARDTQYF
TGTGCCAGCAGCCTCGCCGCTCGGGATACGCAGTATTTT
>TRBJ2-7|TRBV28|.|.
CASSIVDGVGYEQYF
TGTGCCAGTAGTATAGTGGACGGGGTGGGGTACGAGCAGTACTTC
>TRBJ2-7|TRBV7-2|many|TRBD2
CASSLSGSTTYEQYF
TGTGCCAGCAGCTTAAGCGGGAGCACAACCTACGAGCAGTACTTC
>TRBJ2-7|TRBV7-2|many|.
CASATGTSYEQYF
TGTGCCAGCGCAACAGGGACCTCCTACGAGCAGTACTTC
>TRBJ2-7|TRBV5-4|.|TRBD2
CASSWTSTGTPGYEQYF
TGTGCCAGCAGCTGGACTAGCACCGGGACTCCTGGTTACGAGCAGTACTTC
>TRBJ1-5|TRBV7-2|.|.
CASSQDRQINQPQHF
TGCGCCAGCAGCCAAGATAGACAGATTAATCAGCCCCAGCATTTT
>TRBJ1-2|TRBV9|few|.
CASSVETGYGYTF
TGTGCCAGCAGCGTAGAAACAGGGTATGGCTACACCTTC
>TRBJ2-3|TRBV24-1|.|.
CATGGAGTDTQYF
TGTGCCACTGGGGGAGCCGGCACAGATACGCAGTATTTT
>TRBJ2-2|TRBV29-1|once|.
CSVRGLFF
TGCAGCGTGAGGGGGCTGTTTTTT
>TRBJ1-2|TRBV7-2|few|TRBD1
CASSSTLDREKGYTF
TGTGCCAGCAGCTCGACCCTTGACAGGGAGAAAGGCTACACCTTC
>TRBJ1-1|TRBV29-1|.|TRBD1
CSVRDRGGTEAFF
TGCAGCGTCCGGGACAGGGGGGGGACTGAAGCTTTCTTT
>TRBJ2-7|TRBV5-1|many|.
CASSQGVDGEQYF
TGCGCCAGCAGCCAGGGAGTAGATGGCGAGCAGTACTTC
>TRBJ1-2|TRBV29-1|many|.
CSVPRGGGFSYGYTF
TGCAGCGTGCCGAGGGGTGGGGGCTTTAGCTATGGCTACACCTTC
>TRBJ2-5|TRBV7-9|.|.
CASSLGTWETQYF
TGTGCCAGCAGCTTAGGGACCTGGGAGACCCAGTACTTC
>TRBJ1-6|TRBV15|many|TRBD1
CATSRDGTGISPLHF
TGTGCCACCAGCAGAGATGGGACAGGGATTTCACCCCTCCACTTT
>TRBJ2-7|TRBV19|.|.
CASSRSGAAEQYF
TGTGCCAGTAGTAGGAGCGGAGCCGCCGAGCAGTACTTC
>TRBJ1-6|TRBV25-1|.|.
CASNPESHSPLHF
TGTGCCAGCAATCCAGAGAGTCATTCACCCCTCCACTTT
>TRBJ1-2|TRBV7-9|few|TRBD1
CASSLRTGPRTFGYTF
TGTGCCAGCAGCTTAAGGACAGGGCCCAGAACGTTTGGCTACACCTTC
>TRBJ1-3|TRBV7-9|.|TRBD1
CASSMGQPGNTIYF
TGTGCCAGCAGCATGGGACAGCCTGGGAACACCATATATTTT
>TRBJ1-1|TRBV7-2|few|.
CASSRRTGSMNTEAFF
TGTGCCAGCAGCAGGCGCACAGGGAGTATGAACACTGAAGCTTTCTTT
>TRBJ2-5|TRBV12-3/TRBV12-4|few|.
CASSFPGQTQETQYF
TGTGCCAGCAGTTTCCCCGGACAGACACAAGAGACCCAGTACTTC
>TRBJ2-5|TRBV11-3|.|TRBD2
CASSHGAGVETQYF
TGTGCCAGCAGCCATGGAGCGGGAGTTGAGACCCAGTACTTC
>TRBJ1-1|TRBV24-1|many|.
CATSQENTEAFF
TGTGCCACCAGTCAGGAGAACACTGAAGCTTTCTTT
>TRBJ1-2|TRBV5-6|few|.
CASSFIRRGSGYGYTF
TGTGCCAGCAGCTTTATTAGACGAGGGTCAGGGTATGGCTACACCTTC
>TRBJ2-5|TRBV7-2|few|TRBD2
CASSPLLAGGETQYF
TGTGCCAGCAGCCCGCTACTAGCGGGAGGTGAGACCCAGTACTTC
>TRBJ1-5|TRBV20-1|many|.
CSASQGQSGQPQHF
TGCAGTGCTAGCCAAGGACAGTCTGGACAGCCCCAGCATTTT
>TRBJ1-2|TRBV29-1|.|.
CSVVSQGTYGYTF
TGCAGCGTTGTTTCTCAGGGAACCTATGGCTACACCTTC
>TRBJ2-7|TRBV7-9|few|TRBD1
CASSSAAGTGPYEQYF
TGTGCCAGCAGCTCCGCGGCCGGGACAGGGCCCTACGAGCAGTACTTC
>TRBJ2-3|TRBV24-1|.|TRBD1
CATSARDRVVADTQYF
TGTGCCACCAGCGCTAGGGACAGGGTTGTAGCAGATACGCAGTATTTT
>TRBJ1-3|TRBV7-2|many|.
CASSFIQGFGNTIYF
TGTGCCAGCAGCTTCATCCAAGGGTTTGGAAACACCATATATTTT
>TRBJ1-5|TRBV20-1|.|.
CSATDGLSNQPQHF
TGCAGTGCAACGGACGGGCTTAGCAATCAGCCCCAGCATTTT
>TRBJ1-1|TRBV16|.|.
CASSFLQGPTEAFF
TGTGCCAGCAGCTTTCTTCAGGGACCCACTGAAGCTTTCTTT
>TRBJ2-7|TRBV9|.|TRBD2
CASSVGVLASSYEQYF
TGTGCCAGCAGCGTAGGAGTACTAGCGAGCTCCTACGAGCAGTACTTC
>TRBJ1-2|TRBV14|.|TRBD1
CASSQDLGRGLTYGYTF
TGTGCCAGCAGCCAAGATCTTGGCAGGGGGCTAACCTATGGCTACACCTTC
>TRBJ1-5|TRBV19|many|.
CASRQVNQPQHF
TGTGCCAGTAGGCAGGTCAATCAGCCCCAGCATTTT
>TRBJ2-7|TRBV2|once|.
CASSLSGILNEQYF
TGTGCCAGCAGTTTGTCCGGGATTCTAAACGAGCAGTACTTC
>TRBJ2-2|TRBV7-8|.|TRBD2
CASSFAGTSENTGELFF
TGTGCCAGCAGCTTCGCCGGGACTAGCGAGAACACCGGGGAGCTGTTTTTT
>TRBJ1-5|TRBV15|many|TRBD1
CATSRGTGRANQPQHF
TGTGCCACCAGCCGCGGGACAGGGCGCGCCAATCAGCCCCAGCATTTT
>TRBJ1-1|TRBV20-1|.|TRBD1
CSQDATGANPNTEAFF
TGCAGTCAGGACGCGACAGGGGCCAACCCGAACACTGAAGCTTTCTTT
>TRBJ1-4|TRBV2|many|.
CASLNEKLFF
TGTGCCAGCCTTAATGAAAAACTGTTTTTT